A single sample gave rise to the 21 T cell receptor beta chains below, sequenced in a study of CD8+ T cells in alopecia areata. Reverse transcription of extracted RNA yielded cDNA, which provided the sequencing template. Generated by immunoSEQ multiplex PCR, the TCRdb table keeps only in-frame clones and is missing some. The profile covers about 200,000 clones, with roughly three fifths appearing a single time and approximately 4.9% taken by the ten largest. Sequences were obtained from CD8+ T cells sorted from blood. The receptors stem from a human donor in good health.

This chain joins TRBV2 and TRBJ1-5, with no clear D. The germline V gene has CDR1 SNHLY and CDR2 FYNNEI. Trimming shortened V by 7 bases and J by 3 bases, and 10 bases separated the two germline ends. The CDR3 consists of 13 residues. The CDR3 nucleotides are TGTGCCAGCACCATTACAGTCAATCAGCCCCAGCATTTT. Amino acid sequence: CASTITVNQPQHF. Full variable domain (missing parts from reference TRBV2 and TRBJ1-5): EPEVTQTPSHQVTQMGQEVILRCVPISNHLYFYWYRQILGQKVEFLVSFYNNEISEKSEIFDDQFSVERPDGSNFTLKIRSTKLEDSAMYFCASTITVNQPQHFGDGTRLSIL.

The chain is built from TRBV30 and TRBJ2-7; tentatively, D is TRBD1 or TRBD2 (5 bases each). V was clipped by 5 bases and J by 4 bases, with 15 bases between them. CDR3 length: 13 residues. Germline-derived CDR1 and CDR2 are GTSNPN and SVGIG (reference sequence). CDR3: CAWAPGPGYEQYF. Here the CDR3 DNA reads TGTGCCTGGGCTCCAGGGCCGGGATACGAGCAGTACTTC.

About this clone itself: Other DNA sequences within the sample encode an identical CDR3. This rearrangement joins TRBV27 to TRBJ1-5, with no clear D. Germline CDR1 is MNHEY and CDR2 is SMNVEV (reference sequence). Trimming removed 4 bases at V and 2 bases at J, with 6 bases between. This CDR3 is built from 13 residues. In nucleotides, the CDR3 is TGTGCCAGCAGTTATCGAGGCAATCAGCCCCAGCATTTT. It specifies CASSYRGNQPQHF.

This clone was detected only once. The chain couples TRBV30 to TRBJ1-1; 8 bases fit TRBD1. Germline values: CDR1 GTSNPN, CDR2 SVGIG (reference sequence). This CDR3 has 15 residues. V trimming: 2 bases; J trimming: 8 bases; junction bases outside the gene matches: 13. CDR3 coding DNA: TGTGCCTGGAGTCCGAATGGACAGGGAGGTTTCGAAGCTTTCTTT. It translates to CAWSPNGQGGFEAFF.

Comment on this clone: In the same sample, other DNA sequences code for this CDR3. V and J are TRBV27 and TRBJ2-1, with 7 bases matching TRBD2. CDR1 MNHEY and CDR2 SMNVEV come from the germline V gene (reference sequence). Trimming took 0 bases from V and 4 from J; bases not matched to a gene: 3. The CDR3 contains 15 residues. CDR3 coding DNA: TGTGCCAGCAGTTTATCTTCCGGGGGGTACAATGAGCAGTTCTTC. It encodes CASSLSSGGYNEQFF.

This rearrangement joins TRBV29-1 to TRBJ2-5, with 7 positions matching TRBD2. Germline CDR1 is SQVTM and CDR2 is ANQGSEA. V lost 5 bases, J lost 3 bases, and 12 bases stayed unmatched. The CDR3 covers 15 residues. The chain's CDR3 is CSVPYLTSKEETQYF. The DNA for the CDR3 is TGCAGCGTTCCATACTTGACTAGCAAGGAAGAGACCCAGTACTTC.

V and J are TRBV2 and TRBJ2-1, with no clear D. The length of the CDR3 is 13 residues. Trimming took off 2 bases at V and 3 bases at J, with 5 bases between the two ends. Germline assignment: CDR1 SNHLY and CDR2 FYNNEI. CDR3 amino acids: CASSESGYNEQFF. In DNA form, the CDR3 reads TGTGCCAGCAGTGAATCTGGCTACAATGAGCAGTTCTTC. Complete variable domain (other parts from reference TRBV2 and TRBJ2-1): EPEVTQTPSHQVTQMGQEVILRCVPISNHLYFYWYRQILGQKVEFLVSFYNNEISEKSEIFDDQFSVERPDGSNFTLKIRSTKLEDSAMYFCASSESGYNEQFFGPGTRLTVL.

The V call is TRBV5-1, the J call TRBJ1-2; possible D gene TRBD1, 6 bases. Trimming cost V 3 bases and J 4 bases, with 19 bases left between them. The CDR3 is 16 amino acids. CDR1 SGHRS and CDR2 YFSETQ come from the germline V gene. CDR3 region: CASSSGSGGPAYGYTF. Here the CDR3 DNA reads TGCGCCAGCAGCTCCGGTAGCGGGGGCCCGGCCTATGGCTACACCTTC.

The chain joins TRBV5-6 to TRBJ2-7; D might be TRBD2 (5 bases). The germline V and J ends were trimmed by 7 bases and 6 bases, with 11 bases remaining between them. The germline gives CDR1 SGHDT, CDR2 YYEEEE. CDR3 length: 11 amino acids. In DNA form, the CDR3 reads TGTGCCAGCTCCTTCGGGATCGAGCAGTACTTC. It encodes CASSFGIEQYF. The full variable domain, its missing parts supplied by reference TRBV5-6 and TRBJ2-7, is DAGVTQSPTHLIKTRGQQVTLRCSPKSGHDTVSWYQQALGQGPQFIFQYYEEEERQRGNFPDRFSGHQFPNYSSELNVNALLLGDSALYLCASSFGIEQYFGPGTRLTVT.

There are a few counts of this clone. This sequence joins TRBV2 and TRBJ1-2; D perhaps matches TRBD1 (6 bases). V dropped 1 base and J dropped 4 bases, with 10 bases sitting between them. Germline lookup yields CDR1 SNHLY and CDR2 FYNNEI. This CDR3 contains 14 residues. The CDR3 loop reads CASSEDRDIYGYTF. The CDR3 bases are TGTGCCAGCAGTGAAGACAGGGATATCTATGGCTACACCTTC. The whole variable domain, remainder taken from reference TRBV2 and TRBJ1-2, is EPEVTQTPSHQVTQMGQEVILRCVPISNHLYFYWYRQILGQKVEFLVSFYNNEISEKSEIFDDQFSVERPDGSNFTLKIRSTKLEDSAMYFCASSEDRDIYGYTFGSGTRLTVV.

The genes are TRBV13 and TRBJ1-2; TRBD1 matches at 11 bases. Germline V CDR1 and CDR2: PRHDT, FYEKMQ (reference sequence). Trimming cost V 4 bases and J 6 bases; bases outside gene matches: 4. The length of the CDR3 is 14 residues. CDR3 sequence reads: CASSSWTGGDGYTF. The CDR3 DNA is TGTGCCAGCAGCTCCTGGACAGGGGGCGATGGCTACACCTTC.

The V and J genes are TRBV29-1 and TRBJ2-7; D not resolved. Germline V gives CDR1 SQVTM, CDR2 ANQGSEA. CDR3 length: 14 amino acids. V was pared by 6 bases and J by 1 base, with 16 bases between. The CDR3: CSVAPGPRSYEQYF. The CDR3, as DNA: TGCAGCGTGGCCCCCGGGCCTCGTTCCTACGAGCAGTACTTC.

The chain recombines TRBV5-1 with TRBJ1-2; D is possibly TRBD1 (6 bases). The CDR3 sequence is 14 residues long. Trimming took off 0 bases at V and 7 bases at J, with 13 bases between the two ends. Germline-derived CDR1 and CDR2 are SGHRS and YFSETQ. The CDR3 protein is CASSLAYRVSGYTF. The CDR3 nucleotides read TGCGCCAGCAGCTTGGCCTACAGGGTCTCTGGCTACACCTTC.

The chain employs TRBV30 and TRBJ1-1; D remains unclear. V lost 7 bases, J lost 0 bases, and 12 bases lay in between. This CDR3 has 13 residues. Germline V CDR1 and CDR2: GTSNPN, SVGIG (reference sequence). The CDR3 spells CAYERTLNTEAFF. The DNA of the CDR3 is TGTGCCTACGAACGGACCCTGAACACTGAAGCTTTCTTT.

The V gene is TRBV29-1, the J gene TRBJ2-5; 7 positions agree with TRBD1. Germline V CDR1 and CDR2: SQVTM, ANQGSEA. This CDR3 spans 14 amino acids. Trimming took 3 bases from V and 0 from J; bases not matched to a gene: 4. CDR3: CSVEARGYQETQYF. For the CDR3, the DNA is TGCAGCGTTGAGGCCAGGGGGTACCAAGAGACCCAGTACTTC.

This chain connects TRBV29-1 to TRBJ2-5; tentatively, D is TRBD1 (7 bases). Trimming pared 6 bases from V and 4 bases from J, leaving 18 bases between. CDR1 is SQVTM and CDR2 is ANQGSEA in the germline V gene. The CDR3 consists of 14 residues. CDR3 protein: CSVVRGRSLETQYF. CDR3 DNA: TGCAGCGTGGTCAGGGGGAGGTCTTTAGAGACCCAGTACTTC.

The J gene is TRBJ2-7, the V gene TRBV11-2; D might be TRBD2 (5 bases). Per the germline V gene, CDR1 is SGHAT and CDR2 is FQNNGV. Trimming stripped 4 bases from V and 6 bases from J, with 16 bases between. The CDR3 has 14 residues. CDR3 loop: CASSWAGGTGEQYF. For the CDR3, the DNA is TGTGCCAGCAGCTGGGCGGGCGGAACGGGCGAGCAGTACTTC.

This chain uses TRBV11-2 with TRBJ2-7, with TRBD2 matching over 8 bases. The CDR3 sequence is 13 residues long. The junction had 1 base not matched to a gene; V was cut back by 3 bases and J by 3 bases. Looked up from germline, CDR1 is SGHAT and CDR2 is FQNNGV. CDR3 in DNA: TGTGCCAGCAGCTTCGGGGGGGGCTACGAGCAGTACTTC. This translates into CASSFGGGYEQYF. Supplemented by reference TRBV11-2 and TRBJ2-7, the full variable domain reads EAGVAQSPRYKIIEKRQSVAFWCNPISGHATLYWYQQILGQGPKLLIQFQNNGVVDDSQLPKDRFSAERLKGVDSTLKIQPAKLEDSAVYLCASSFGGGYEQYFGPGTRLTVT.

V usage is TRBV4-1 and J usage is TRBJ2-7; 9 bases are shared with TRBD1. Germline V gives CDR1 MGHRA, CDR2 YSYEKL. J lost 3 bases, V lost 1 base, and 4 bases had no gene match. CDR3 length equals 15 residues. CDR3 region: CASSQGPGQGYEQYF. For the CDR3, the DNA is TGCGCCAGCAGCCAAGGCCCGGGACAGGGCTACGAGCAGTACTTC.

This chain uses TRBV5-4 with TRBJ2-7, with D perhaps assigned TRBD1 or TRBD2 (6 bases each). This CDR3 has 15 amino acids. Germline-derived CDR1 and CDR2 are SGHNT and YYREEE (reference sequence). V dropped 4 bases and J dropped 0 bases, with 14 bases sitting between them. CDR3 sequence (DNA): TGTGCCAGCAGCCTCCGGGGGCCGGACTCCTACGAGCAGTACTTC. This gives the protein CASSLRGPDSYEQYF.

CDR3 residues: CASKLAGGLSSDEQFF. In nucleotides, the CDR3 is TGTGCCAGCAAGTTAGCGGGGGGGTTGTCATCCGATGAGCAGTTCTTC. V is TRBV7-8 and J is TRBJ2-1, with 11 bases aligning to TRBD2. V was clipped by 7 bases and J by 8 bases; unmatched bases: 13. Germline V gene data show CDR1 as SGHVS and CDR2 as FQNEAQ. CDR3 length: 16 residues.